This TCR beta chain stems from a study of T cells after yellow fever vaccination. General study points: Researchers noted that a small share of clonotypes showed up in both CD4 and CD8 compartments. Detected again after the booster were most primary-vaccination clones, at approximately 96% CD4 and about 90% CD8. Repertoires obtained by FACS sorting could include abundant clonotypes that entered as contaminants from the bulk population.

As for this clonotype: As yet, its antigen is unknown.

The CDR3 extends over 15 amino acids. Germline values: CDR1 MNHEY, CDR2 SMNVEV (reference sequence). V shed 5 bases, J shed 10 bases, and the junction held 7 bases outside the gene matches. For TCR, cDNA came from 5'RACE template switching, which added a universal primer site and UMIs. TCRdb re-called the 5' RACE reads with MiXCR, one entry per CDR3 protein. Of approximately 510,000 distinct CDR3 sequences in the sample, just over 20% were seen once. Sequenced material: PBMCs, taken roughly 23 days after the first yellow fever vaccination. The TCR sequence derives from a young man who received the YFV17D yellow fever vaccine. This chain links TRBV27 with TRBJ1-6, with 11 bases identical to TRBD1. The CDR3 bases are TGTGCCAGCAGTCTCTGGACAGGGGGCAGGTCACCCCTCCACTTT. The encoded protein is CASSLWTGGRSPLHF.